The 21 T cell receptor beta chains listed next were all sequenced from one sample in a study of blood T cell repertoires in COVID-19. Sequenced by immunoSEQ multiplex PCR; TCRdb stores in-frame clones only, minus some. The sample has over 150,000 clones, approximately 83% seen once. Sequencing was done on a sample of peripheral blood. The receptors here all came from a man in his fifties or sixties with active or convalescent COVID-19.

V and J are TRBV19 and TRBJ1-1; 8 nucleotides agree with TRBD1. This CDR3 comprises 12 residues. CDR1 and CDR2 (germline): LNHDA, SQIVND (reference sequence). With V trimmed by 6 bases and J by 5 bases, 2 bases remained unmatched. Written as DNA, the CDR3 is TGTGCCAGTAGGCGGACAGGGACTGAAGCTTTCTTT. Amino acid sequence: CASRRTGTEAFF.

The chain recombines TRBV5-4 with TRBJ2-1, with D maybe TRBD1 (6 bases). Trimming cost V 4 bases and J 7 bases, with 9 bases left between them. The CDR3 spans 12 residues. Germline lookup yields CDR1 SGHNT and CDR2 YYREEE (reference sequence). CDR3 loop: CASSVDRNEQFF. DNA of the CDR3: TGTGCCAGCAGCGTGGACAGAAATGAGCAGTTCTTC.

This clone turned up a few times. The chain combines TRBV5-4 with TRBJ2-1; possible D gene TRBD1, 5 bases. With 6 bases removed from V and 7 bases from J, the gap between germline ends came to 14 bases. The CDR3 is 13 amino acids. CDR1 is SGHNT, CDR2 YYREEE, per germline (reference sequence). CDR3 protein: CASNHQQGNEQFF. The CDR3 DNA sequence: TGTGCCAGCAATCATCAGCAGGGAAATGAGCAGTTCTTC.

This rearrangement joins TRBV18 to TRBJ2-7, with 8 nucleotides matching TRBD1. Germline V gene lookup returns CDR1 KGHSH and CDR2 LQKENI. J lost 5 bases, V lost 2 bases, and 11 bases had no gene match. The CDR3 loop spans 16 amino acids. The CDR3 DNA reads TGTGCCAGCTCACCAAAAACTGGACAGGGATCCAACGAGCAGTACTTC. Protein: CASSPKTGQGSNEQYF. Full variable domain (remainder filled in from reference TRBV18 and TRBJ2-7): NAGVMQNPRHLVRRRGQEARLRCSPMKGHSHVYWYRQLPEEGLKFMVYLQKENIIDESGMPKERFSAEFPKEGPSILRIQQVVRGDSAAYFCASSPKTGQGSNEQYFGPGTRLTVT.

This sequence joins TRBV2 and TRBJ2-7; 13 bases map to TRBD2. CDR3 length: 16 residues. The junction had 6 bases not matched to a gene; V was cut back by 2 bases and J by 5 bases. The V gene's germline CDR1 is SNHLY and CDR2 FYNNEI. In DNA form, the CDR3 reads TGTGCCAGCAGTGAAAGGGGGACTAGCGGGACCCACGAGCAGTACTTC. Protein sequence: CASSERGTSGTHEQYF.

This clone was seen only once. This chain's CDR3 is CAWNPRLGGAGGYGYTF. For the CDR3, the DNA is TGTGCCTGGAATCCAAGACTGGGGGGCGCAGGGGGCTATGGCTACACCTTC. J is TRBJ1-2 and V is TRBV30, with TRBD1 identical over 7 bases. V shed 4 bases and J 4 bases; nucleotides not matched to a gene: 18. The CDR3 is made up of 17 amino acids. CDR1 is GTSNPN and CDR2 is SVGIG in the germline V gene (reference sequence).

This clone was observed a handful of times. This chain connects TRBV11-2 to TRBJ2-7; D unclear. The CDR3 sequence is 13 residues long. Germline V gene data show CDR1 as SGHAT and CDR2 as FQNNGV. With 5 bases removed from V and 2 bases from J, the gap between germline ends came to 10 bases. The CDR3 DNA sequence: TGTGCCAGCAGCGGCCTCAATCCCTACGAGCAGTACTTC. Translation gives CASSGLNPYEQYF.

The V and J genes are TRBV4-2 and TRBJ1-2; TRBD1 is a possible D gene (6 bases). Trimming cost V 0 bases and J 7 bases, with 15 bases left between them. The CDR3 runs 15 residues. The V gene's germline CDR1 is LGHNA and CDR2 YNFKEQ. The CDR3 region is CASSQDRSGVGGYTF. CDR3 bases: TGTGCCAGCAGCCAAGATCGGTCAGGGGTTGGTGGCTACACCTTC.

The chain carries TRBV6-5 and TRBJ2-1; tentatively, D is TRBD1 (5 bases). V lost 0 bases, J lost 9 bases, and 12 bases lay in between. From germline, CDR1 is MNHEY and CDR2 SVGAGI. This CDR3 is built from 14 residues. The CDR3 bases are TGTGCCAGCAGTTACTCGCGCAGGGAAGGTGAGCAGTTCTTC. It is translated as CASSYSRREGEQFF.

The rearrangement joins TRBV19 to TRBJ2-3; TRBD2 matches 13 bases. CDR1 is LNHDA and CDR2 is SQIVND in the germline V gene (reference sequence). The CDR3 length is 17 residues. V trimming: 2 bases; J trimming: 6 bases; junction bases outside the gene matches: 8. The CDR3 region has the DNA TGTGCCAGTAGTATAAGGGGACTAGCGGGATCGAGGGATACGCAGTATTTT. This encodes CASSIRGLAGSRDTQYF. Drawing the rest from reference TRBV19 and TRBJ2-3, the complete variable domain is DGGITQSPKYLFRKEGQNVTLSCEQNLNHDAMYWYRQDPGQGLRLIYYSQIVNDFQKGDIAEGYSVSREKKESFPLTVTSAQKNPTAFYLCASSIRGLAGSRDTQYFGPGTRLTVL.

The chain has TRBV5-4 and TRBJ2-3; TRBD2 matches at 7 bases. The CDR3 is 15 amino acids. Looked up from germline, CDR1 is SGHNT and CDR2 is YYREEE (reference sequence). V was clipped by 0 bases and J by 4 bases; unmatched bases: 5. CDR3 in amino acids: CASSLEAGDPDTQYF. The DNA of the CDR3 is TGTGCCAGCAGCTTGGAGGCGGGAGATCCAGATACGCAGTATTTT.

This clone occurred once. The J gene is TRBJ2-5, the V gene TRBV6-2 or TRBV6-3; D is uncertain. Looked up from germline, CDR1 is MNHEY and CDR2 is SVGEGT. Trimming pared 6 bases from V and 5 bases from J, leaving 19 bases between. CDR3 length: 15 amino acids. The CDR3 sequence: CASSAISGSWETQYF. The CDR3 nucleotides are TGTGCCAGCAGCGCCATTTCGGGTTCCTGGGAGACCCAGTACTTC.

This clone was picked up many times. The chain joins TRBV3-1 (or the pseudogene TRBV3-2) to TRBJ2-7; no definite D call. Germline CDR1 reads LGHDT; CDR2 reads YNNKEL (reference sequence). V shed 0 bases and J shed 2 bases, with 11 bases lying between them. The CDR3 is made up of 15 amino acids. The CDR3 sequence is CASSQDILRTYEQYF. The CDR3 nucleotides are TGTGCCAGCAGCCAAGATATCCTACGAACCTACGAGCAGTACTTC.

V usage is TRBV19 and J usage is TRBJ1-5, with 8 bases lining up with TRBD1. The CDR3 covers 17 residues. Germline V gives CDR1 LNHDA, CDR2 SQIVND (reference sequence). V lost 6 bases and J lost 1; bases outside the gene matches: 11. In DNA, the CDR3 is TGTGCCAGTAGACCCTTACAGGGGGACGTAAGCAATCAGCCCCAGCATTTT. Its translation: CASRPLQGDVSNQPQHF.

The chain recombines TRBV6-5 with TRBJ2-1; a weak D match, TRBD2 (6 bases). CDR3 length: 15 amino acids. Trimming stripped 2 bases from V and 3 bases from J, with 11 bases between. Germline assignment: CDR1 MNHEY and CDR2 SVGAGI. The CDR3 protein is CASSYEPGVYNEQFF. CDR3 DNA: TGTGCCAGCAGTTACGAGCCGGGAGTCTACAATGAGCAGTTCTTC.

This chain connects TRBV5-1 to TRBJ1-3; D possibly corresponds to TRBD1 (5 bases). Germline V gene lookup returns CDR1 SGHRS and CDR2 YFSETQ. The CDR3 has 17 amino acids. V was clipped by 1 base and J by 0 bases, with 14 bases between them. The CDR3 bases are TGCGCCAGCAGCTTGATGTTTCAGGGCGGCTCTGGAAACACCATATATTTT. Translated, it gives CASSLMFQGGSGNTIYF.

This chain links TRBV10-3 with TRBJ2-3; TRBD1 aligns across 9 bases. The trim removed 6 bases at V and 5 bases at J, leaving 9 bases unmatched. The CDR3 is 15 residues long. Per the germline V gene, CDR1 is ENHRY and CDR2 is SYGVKD. DNA of the CDR3: TGTGCCATCAGGGGGACAGGGCAACAGATAGATACGCAGTATTTT. Translation gives CAIRGTGQQIDTQYF.

The rearrangement uses TRBV15 and TRBJ2-6; TRBD1 aligns across 7 bases. The CDR3 totals 19 residues. Losses at the gene ends were 0 bases for V and 0 bases for J; bases not matched to a gene: 8. Germline V gene sequence: CDR1 LNHNV, CDR2 YYDKDF (reference sequence). CDR3 residues: CATSRDNTDRFSGANVLTF. The CDR3, as DNA: TGTGCCACCAGCAGAGATAACACGGACAGGTTCTCTGGGGCCAACGTCCTGACTTTC.

This clone was observed once. The chain carries TRBV7-9 and TRBJ2-7; TRBD2 matches 8 bases. This CDR3 is 14 amino acids long. The V gene end was trimmed by 3 bases and the J gene end by 4 bases; junction bases not matched to a gene: 5. Germline CDR1 is SEHNR and CDR2 is FQNEAQ (reference sequence). This CDR3 reads CASSLGAGEYEQYF. CDR3 DNA: TGTGCCAGCAGCTTGGGAGCGGGGGAATACGAGCAGTACTTC.

The genes are TRBV19 and TRBJ1-2; 7 bases align to TRBD1. CDR3 length equals 18 residues. Trimming took 0 bases from V and 0 from J; bases not matched to a gene: 10. Germline V gives CDR1 LNHDA, CDR2 SQIVND (reference sequence). The CDR3 nucleotides read TGTGCCAGTAGTATAGATCTCGGACAGGCCAAAGCTAACTATGGCTACACCTTC. The encoded protein is CASSIDLGQAKANYGYTF.

This rearrangement joins TRBV7-2 to TRBJ2-7; tentative D call: TRBD2 (5 bases). Germline lookup yields CDR1 SGHTA and CDR2 FQGNSA. There are 13 residues in the CDR3. Between the trimmed V and J ends, which lost 5 bases and 3 bases, there was a span of 11 bases. The CDR3 coding sequence is TGTGCCAGCAGCATCGGGAACAACTACGAGCAGTACTTC. Translation gives CASSIGNNYEQYF.